This T cell receptor (beta chain) was recovered during a study of T-cell memory formation after mild COVID-19. Study outcomes and limitations: Second-wave clones peaking on day 37 lacked confirmed SARS-CoV-2 specificity.

Per germline, CDR1 MNHEY and CDR2 SVGAGI. This CDR3 comprises 13 residues. The ends lost 4 bases at V and 6 bases at J; junction bases unmatched: 3. In this sample, this clonotype turned up a few times. Its matching antigen is unknown. TCRdb processed the 5' RACE reads anew with MiXCR; each CDR3 protein has one entry. The profile shows approximately 300,000 distinct CDR3 sequences, 15% of them singletons. The V gene is TRBV6-5, the J gene TRBJ1-1; 9 nucleotides agree with TRBD1. The specimen was PBMCs or a T cell subset sorted from them (not recorded which). This TCR came from a man younger than 35 who had mild COVID-19 (a few samples of this study predate the infection). Cell type and time point are not known. The DNA of the CDR3 is TGTGCCAGCAGTTTGACAGGGGGGGCTGAAGCTTTCTTT. Amino acid sequence: CASSLTGGAEAFF.